One sample yielded the 21 T cell receptor beta chains listed below, sequenced in a study of blood T cells in healthy people across ages. With a J-beta primer mix and a sample-barcoded 5' primer, a second PCR ran 7 to 11 cycles. From the 5' RACE reads, TCRdb called clonotypes with MiXCR, one entry per CDR3 protein. The sample has 650,000 to 1,000,000 distinct CDR3 sequences; 35% to 40% are singletons. The sequencing input was blood. The receptors stem from a young man in good health.

This clonotype was detected many times. This chain links TRBV29-1 with TRBJ2-3; perhaps TRBD1 as D (6 bases). V lost 7 bases and J lost 0, with 17 bases in between. CDR3 length: 15 amino acids. The V gene's germline CDR1 is SQVTM and CDR2 ANQGSEA. The CDR3 protein is CSASRGYSSTDTQYF. CDR3 coding DNA: TGCAGCGCTAGCAGGGGCTACTCTAGCACAGATACGCAGTATTTT.

The V gene is TRBV29-1, the J gene TRBJ2-3; D is perhaps TRBD2 (6 bases). The V and J ends lost 6 bases and 2 bases respectively, with 12 bases between them. The CDR3 is 13 amino acids. Looked up from germline, CDR1 is SQVTM and CDR2 is ANQGSEA. In DNA, the CDR3 is TGCAGCGTGAGGGCGGGGCCCACAGATACGCAGTATTTT. Its translation is CSVRAGPTDTQYF.

The rearrangement joins TRBV27 to TRBJ2-1; D might be TRBD1 (6 bases). CDR3 length: 14 residues. V was pared by 5 bases and J by 0 bases, with 8 bases between. Germline CDR1 MNHEY, CDR2 SMNVEV (reference sequence). CDR3 bases: TGTGCCAGCAGTGACAGGCTCTCCTACAATGAGCAGTTCTTC. Protein product: CASSDRLSYNEQFF.

This clonotype has a single count. The rearrangement joins TRBV7-3 to TRBJ2-1; D is possibly TRBD1 or TRBD2 (5 bases each). Trimming stripped 6 bases from V and 1 base from J, with 16 bases between. Germline CDR1 SGHTA, CDR2 FQGTGA. The CDR3 is made up of 16 amino acids. CDR3 bases: TGTGCCAGCAGTCCAGGGCCCCAGCGGTCCTACAATGAGCAGTTCTTC. Amino acid sequence: CASSPGPQRSYNEQFF. The whole variable domain, filled in from reference TRBV7-3 and TRBJ2-1, reads GAGVSQTPSNKVTEKGKYVELRCDPISGHTALYWYRQSLGQGPEFLIYFQGTGAADDSGLPNDRFFAVRPEGSVSTLKIQRTERGDSAVYLCASSPGPQRSYNEQFFGPGTRLTVL.

This clonotype was detected a few times. The chain joins TRBV7-9 to TRBJ2-5; 10 bases line up with TRBD2. This CDR3 has 16 amino acids. J gave up 2 bases and V 4 bases, and 7 bases lay outside the gene matches. In germline, CDR1 is SEHNR, CDR2 FQNEAQ (reference sequence). This chain's CDR3 is CASSSFSGGIQETQYF. As DNA, the CDR3 is TGTGCCAGCAGCTCTTTTAGCGGGGGGATACAAGAGACCCAGTACTTC.

This clonotype was recorded many times. J is TRBJ2-1 and V is TRBV7-9; 9 bases fit TRBD2. Germline CDR1 SEHNR, CDR2 FQNEAQ (reference sequence). The ends lost 3 bases at V and 9 bases at J; junction bases unmatched: 6. The CDR3 contains 14 residues. CDR3 amino acids: CASSFSGGRGEQFF. The CDR3 coding sequence is TGTGCCAGCAGCTTCAGCGGGGGGCGTGGTGAGCAGTTCTTC.

This clonotype was detected only a few times. V usage is TRBV6-2 or TRBV6-3 and J usage is TRBJ1-2, with D possibly being TRBD1 (6 bases). CDR3 length: 17 amino acids. V was trimmed by 2 bases and J by 3 bases, leaving 19 bases between them. Per the germline V gene, CDR1 is MNHEY and CDR2 is SVGEGT. CDR3 DNA: TGTGCCAGCAGTTACGGCCCTGGACTGGGGGCGTACTATGGCTACACCTTC. This gives the protein CASSYGPGLGAYYGYTF.

This clonotype was observed many times. The rearrangement uses TRBV5-1 and TRBJ2-7; D is possibly TRBD1 (6 bases). The CDR3 runs to 13 residues. V was clipped by 6 bases and J by 0 bases, with 10 bases between them. The germline V gene encodes CDR1 SGHRS and CDR2 YFSETQ. For the CDR3, the DNA is TGCGCCAGCAACTCAGGGGCCTCCTACGAGCAGTACTTC. This gives the protein CASNSGASYEQYF.

As to this clonotype: The junction does not match germline at one end; this may be a read error. This chain links TRBV5-1 with TRBJ2-3; TRBD2 matches at 7 bases. The V gene's germline CDR1 is SGHRS and CDR2 YFSETQ. There are 16 residues in the CDR3. This CDR3 reads CTSNSGQNEPADTQYF. The CDR3, as DNA: TGCACCAGCAATAGCGGGCAAAACGAACCAGCAGATACGCAGTATTTT. Supplemented by reference TRBV5-1 and TRBJ2-3, the full variable domain reads KAGVTQTPRYLIKTRGQQVTLSCSPISGHRSVSWYQQTPGQGLQFLFEYFSETQRNKGNFPGRFSGRQFSNSRSEMNVSTLELGDSALYLCTSNSGQNEPADTQYFGPGTRLTVL.

J is TRBJ1-2 and V is TRBV7-2; D gene unclear. Between the trimmed V and J ends, which lost 1 base and 0 bases, there was a span of 9 bases. CDR3 length: 15 residues. The germline CDR1 and CDR2 sequences are SGHTA and FQGNSA. DNA of the CDR3: TGTGCCAGCAGCTTAGGAGGCAAAACTAACTATGGCTACACCTTC. Translation: CASSLGGKTNYGYTF.

In this sample, this clonotype turned up a few times. The rearrangement links TRBV7-2 to TRBJ2-3; unclear D gene. The germline CDR1 and CDR2 sequences are SGHTA and FQGNSA. The length of the CDR3 is 15 residues. Trimming shortened V by 2 bases and J by 0 bases, and 9 bases separated the two germline ends. For the CDR3, the DNA is TGTGCCAGCAGCTTATTCGGGCAGAGCACAGATACGCAGTATTTT. Its protein product is CASSLFGQSTDTQYF.

This clonotype appeared many times. This chain joins TRBV18 and TRBJ2-5, with D unresolved. The length of the CDR3 is 11 residues. Between the trimmed V and J ends, which lost 8 bases and 1 base, there was a span of 5 bases. Germline-derived CDR1 and CDR2 are KGHSH and LQKENI. CDR3 region: CASSPQETQYF. The CDR3 DNA is TGTGCCAGCAGCCCCCAAGAGACCCAGTACTTC.

The chain uses TRBV4-2 and TRBJ2-7; 12 nucleotides align to TRBD2. Germline V gene sequence: CDR1 LGHNA, CDR2 YNFKEQ. The junction had 10 bases not matched to a gene; V was cut back by 3 bases and J by 4 bases. The CDR3 has 17 amino acids. CDR3 region: CASSHLTSGRSFYEQYF. Written as DNA, the CDR3 is TGTGCCAGCAGCCATCTTACTAGCGGGAGGTCCTTTTACGAGCAGTACTTC.

The chain employs TRBV30 and TRBJ2-7; 9 positions agree with TRBD2. V was clipped by 3 bases and J by 7 bases; unmatched bases: 16. CDR1 is GTSNPN, CDR2 SVGIG, per germline (reference sequence). The CDR3 sequence is 16 residues long. CDR3 coding DNA: TGTGCCTGGAGCCACTCCAGGACTAGCGTCTGGAATGAGCAGTACTTC. It specifies CAWSHSRTSVWNEQYF. The whole variable domain, remainder taken from reference TRBV30 and TRBJ2-7, is SQTIHQWPATLVQPVGSPLSLECTVEGTSNPNLYWYRQAAGRGLQLLFYSVGIGQISSEVPQNLSASRPQDRQFILSSKKLLLSDSGFYLCAWSHSRTSVWNEQYFGPGTRLTVT.

The V call is TRBV12-3 or TRBV12-4, the J call TRBJ2-5; 8 nucleotides line up with TRBD2. Trimming at V came to 3 bases and at J to 11 bases, leaving 11 bases not matched to a gene. The CDR3 covers 14 residues. CDR3 loop: CASSFAGGEVEQYF. DNA of the CDR3: TGTGCCAGCAGTTTTGCCGGGGGGGAAGTTGAGCAGTACTTC.

This clonotype was detected ten times or more. The V gene is TRBV7-2, the J gene TRBJ2-3; a possible D gene is TRBD2 (5 bases). V was shortened by 5 bases and J by 1 base, with 10 bases between the two germline ends. This CDR3 contains 14 residues. CDR1 and CDR2 from the germline V gene are SGHTA and FQGNSA. The CDR3 nucleotides are TGTGCCAGCAGCCGCCTTAGCGGCACAGATACGCAGTATTTT. This sequence encodes CASSRLSGTDTQYF. Full variable domain (rest looked up from reference TRBV7-2 and TRBJ2-3): GAGVSQSPSNKVTEKGKDVELRCDPISGHTALYWYRQSLGQGLEFLIYFQGNSAPDKSGLPSDRFSAERTGGSVSTLTIQRTQQEDSAVYLCASSRLSGTDTQYFGPGTRLTVL.

This clonotype was recorded a few times. The CDR3 reads CASSAPRTGGGYTF. In DNA form, the CDR3 reads TGTGCCAGCAGCGCACCGAGGACAGGGGGAGGCTACACCTTC. V is TRBV7-2 and J is TRBJ1-2; the match to TRBD1 covers 10 bases. The length of the CDR3 is 14 residues. The J segment lost 8 bases and the V segment lost 5 bases, leaving 8 bases of the junction unmatched. The germline gives CDR1 SGHTA, CDR2 FQGNSA.

Turning to this clonotype: The germline gene is not matched at one end of the junction; a read error may be the cause. The chain has TRBV13 and TRBJ2-1; D is undetermined. CDR3 length equals 12 residues. The germline gives CDR1 PRHDT, CDR2 FYEKMQ (reference sequence). The CDR3 region has the DNA TGTACCAGCAGCCCGAGGTCGCGTGAGCAGTTCTTC. It codes for CTSSPRSREQFF. Full variable domain (remainder filled in from reference TRBV13 and TRBJ2-1): AAGVIQSPRHLIKEKRETATLKCYPIPRHDTVYWYQQGPGQDPQFLISFYEKMQSDKGSIPDRFSAQQFSDYHSELNMSSLELGDSALYFCTSSPRSREQFFGPGTRLTVL.

This clonotype was found a few times. The chain combines TRBV4-1 with TRBJ2-3; D ambiguous. Germline V gene data show CDR1 as MGHRA and CDR2 as YSYEKL. The ends were cut back, 2 bases at V and 2 bases at J, with 11 bases in the middle. The CDR3 length is 15 residues. Written as DNA, the CDR3 is TGCGCCAGCAGCCAATCTTCTAGACTCACAGATACGCAGTATTTT. Amino acid sequence: CASSQSSRLTDTQYF.

In its sample, this clonotype was seen many times. V gene TRBV4-3 combines with J gene TRBJ2-7; D gene ambiguous. The V end was cut by 0 bases, the J end by 1 base, with 10 bases between. The CDR3 is made up of 15 amino acids. CDR1 is LGHNA, CDR2 YSLEER, per germline. CDR3: CASSQDLWSSYEQYF. The CDR3 region has the DNA TGCGCCAGCAGCCAAGATCTGTGGAGTTCCTACGAGCAGTACTTC.

This clonotype was recorded at least ten times. The chain is built from TRBV20-1 and TRBJ2-1; 8 nucleotides match TRBD1. V lost 1 base, J lost 0 bases, and 8 bases stayed unmatched. The CDR3 consists of 17 residues. The germline CDR1 and CDR2 sequences are DFQATT and SNEGSKA (reference sequence). CDR3 sequence reads: CSARARDRPSSYNEQFF. As DNA, the CDR3 is TGCAGTGCTAGAGCTCGGGACAGGCCGAGCTCCTACAATGAGCAGTTCTTC.